This T cell receptor (beta chain) was retrieved from a study of Ad26.COV2.S vaccination and SARS-CoV-2 variants. Study context: Donor was assigned to the Ad26.COV2.S arm of trial COV1001.

Broader study findings: Analyses that measured TCR breadth and depth may have underestimated total T cell responses.

TCRdb keeps only in-frame clones here, not all; method: immunoSEQ multiplex PCR. Found here are about 430,000 clones, 75% to 95% of them singletons; the top ten hold 9% to 15%. Documented treatment: over 15 received Ad26.COV2.S at low or high dose, single or two shots; 5 received placebo; per-sample allocation not given. Sampling occurred on day 63 after the first vaccine or placebo injection. The donor was a Boston adult aged 18-55 years. Spike of the Wuhan-strain SARS-CoV-2 was expressed by an Ad26 vector, which formed the vaccine. A remark on this clone: As yet, its antigen is unknown.

The V end was cut by 1 base, the J end by 7 bases, with 15 bases between. Germline V gene lookup returns CDR1 SGHRS and CDR2 YFSETQ. This CDR3 is 14 amino acids long. The TCR comes from a person aged 18 to 59 who received the Ad26.COV2.S COVID-19 vaccine or a placebo. The rearrangement links TRBV5-1 to TRBJ2-7, with D possibly matching TRBD2 (5 bases). The specimen comprised peripheral blood, sampled in a trial of Ad26.COV2.S vaccine versus placebo. The CDR3: CASSLPAASGEQYF. DNA for the CDR3: TGCGCCAGCAGCTTGCCAGCGGCGTCGGGGGAGCAGTACTTC.